This T cell receptor (beta chain) was sequenced for a study of cytomegalovirus exposure and HLA in healthy donors. Germline V gene lookup returns CDR1 SGHAT and CDR2 FQNNGV. There are 17 residues in the CDR3. Losses at the gene ends were 1 base for V and 5 bases for J; bases not matched to a gene: 8. Details on this clone: Its antigen is unidentified.

The protocol was immunoSEQ multiplex PCR, while the TCRdb copy is restricted to in-frame clones and leaves out a portion. The sample has about 160,000 clones, approximately 96% seen once; the top ten hold about 0.89%. Whole-study findings and limits: It was reportedly the case that the classifier diagnosed cytomegalovirus status with high specificity and sensitivity. The authors confirmed in vitro that a few CMV-associated chains were specific for CMV antigens. Most TCR sequences were rare, but some public TCRs occurred in many donors.

The donors formed part of the roughly 110-subject validation cohort, distinct from the roughly 670-subject first cohort. Sequencing was performed on PBMCs. The clonotype comes from a woman under 30 in good health and CMV-seronegative. V and J are TRBV11-2 and TRBJ2-2; TRBD2 agrees at 9 bases. CDR3 region: CASSLVGLAKGTGELFF. Written as DNA, the CDR3 is TGTGCCAGCAGCTTAGTCGGACTAGCGAAAGGGACCGGGGAGCTGTTTTTT.